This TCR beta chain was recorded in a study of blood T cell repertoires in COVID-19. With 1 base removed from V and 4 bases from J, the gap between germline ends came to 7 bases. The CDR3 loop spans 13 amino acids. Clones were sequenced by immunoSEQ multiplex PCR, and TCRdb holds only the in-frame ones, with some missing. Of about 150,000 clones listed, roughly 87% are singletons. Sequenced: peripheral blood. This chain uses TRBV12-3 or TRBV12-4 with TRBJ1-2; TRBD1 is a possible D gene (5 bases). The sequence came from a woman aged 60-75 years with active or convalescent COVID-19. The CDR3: CASSLGQLYGYTF. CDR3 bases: TGTGCCAGCAGTTTAGGACAGCTCTATGGCTACACCTTC.